This entry concerns a single TCR beta chain. The antigen remains undetermined. This sample was included in a study of cytomegalovirus exposure and HLA in healthy donors. Overall study results and limits: Later analysis revealed greater clonal expansion in HLA-associated TCR beta chains than in equally common others. The study found most TCR sequences rare, yet found some public TCRs in many donors. TCR beta chain V- and J-gene trimming was linked, in a later analysis, to a missense variant in DCLRE1C.

While unrecorded immune exposures were likely, the donors were nominally healthy when sampled. The study ran its PCR with 60 Vbeta and 13 Jbeta primers. Method: immunoSEQ multiplex PCR; TCRdb's copy keeps in-frame clones and lacks some. The profile shows over 95,000 clones, approximately 80% of them singletons. Looked up from germline, CDR1 is SGHRS and CDR2 is YFSETQ. Trimming pared 0 bases from V and 1 base from J, leaving 9 bases between. The CDR3 runs 15 residues. The receptor comes from a female donor in good health and CMV-seronegative. The sequenced material came from PBMCs. V and J are TRBV5-1 and TRBJ2-3; a possible D gene is TRBD1 (5 bases). Written as DNA, the CDR3 is TGCGCCAGCAGCTTGGAAGGGGTGGGCACAGATACGCAGTATTTT. Protein: CASSLEGVGTDTQYF.